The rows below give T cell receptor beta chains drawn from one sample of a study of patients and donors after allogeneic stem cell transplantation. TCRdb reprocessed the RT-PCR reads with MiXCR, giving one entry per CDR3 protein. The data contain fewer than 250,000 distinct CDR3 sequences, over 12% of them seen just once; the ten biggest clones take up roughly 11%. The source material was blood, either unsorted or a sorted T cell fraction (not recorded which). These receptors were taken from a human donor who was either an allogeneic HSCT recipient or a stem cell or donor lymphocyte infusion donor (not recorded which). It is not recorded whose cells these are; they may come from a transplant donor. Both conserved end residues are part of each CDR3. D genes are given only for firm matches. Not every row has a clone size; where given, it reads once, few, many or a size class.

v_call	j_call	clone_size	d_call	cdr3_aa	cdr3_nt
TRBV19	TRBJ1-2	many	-	CASSINSAHAKRYTF	TGTGCCAGTAGTATAAACAGCGCTCACGCAAAACGCTACACCTTC
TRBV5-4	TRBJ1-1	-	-	CASSLSSDTEAFF	TGTGCCAGCAGCTTATCATCGGACACTGAAGCTTTCTTT
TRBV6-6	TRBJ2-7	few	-	CASSSPAGEQYF	TGTGCCAGCAGTTCCCCGGCTGGCGAGCAGTACTTC
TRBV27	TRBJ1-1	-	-	CASSLVPRLNTEAFF	TGTGCCAGCAGTTTAGTCCCCAGGTTGAACACTGAAGCTTTCTTT
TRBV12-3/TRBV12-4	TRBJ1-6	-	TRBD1	CASKGQEGSPLHF	TGTGCCAGCAAGGGACAGGAGGGTTCACCCCTCCACTTT
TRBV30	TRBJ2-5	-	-	CAWSVFRSETQYF	TGTGCCTGGAGTGTATTTAGGTCAGAGACCCAGTACTTC
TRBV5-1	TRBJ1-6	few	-	CASSAEHSSYNSPLHF	TGCGCCAGCAGCGCCGAACATAGCTCCTATAATTCACCCCTCCACTTT
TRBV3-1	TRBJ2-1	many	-	CASSPSVPGSNEQFF	TGTGCCAGCAGCCCCAGCGTGCCGGGATCCAATGAGCAGTTCTTC
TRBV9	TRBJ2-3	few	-	CASSVDGGIVADTQYF	TGTGCCAGCAGCGTAGATGGCGGGATCGTCGCAGATACGCAGTATTTT
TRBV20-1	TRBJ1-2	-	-	CSATGGGNYGYTF	TGCAGTGCGACCGGCGGCGGGAACTATGGCTACACCTTC
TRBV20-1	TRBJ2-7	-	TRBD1	CSAKAGTDYEQYF	TGCAGTGCCAAAGCCGGGACAGACTACGAGCAGTACTTC
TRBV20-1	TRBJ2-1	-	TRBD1	CSARGPGQGTFNEQFF	TGCAGTGCTAGAGGACCGGGACAGGGTACTTTCAATGAGCAGTTCTTC
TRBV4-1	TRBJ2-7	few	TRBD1	CASSQWVGTGAYEQYF	TGCGCCAGCAGCCAGTGGGTTGGGACAGGCGCCTACGAGCAGTACTTC
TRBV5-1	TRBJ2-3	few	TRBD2	CASSVSRGAATDTQYF	TGCGCCAGCAGCGTGTCGCGGGGGGCCGCCACAGATACGCAGTATTTT
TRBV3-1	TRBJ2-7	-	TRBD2	CASSQVSSGFPSYEQYF	TGTGCCAGCAGCCAAGTTTCTAGCGGGTTCCCATCCTACGAGCAGTACTTC
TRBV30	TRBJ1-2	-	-	CAWVGREVTNYGYTF	TGTGCCTGGGTGGGTCGCGAGGTAACTAACTATGGCTACACCTTC
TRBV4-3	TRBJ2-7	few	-	CASSQESGRGEQYF	TGCGCCAGCAGCCAAGAAAGTGGACGGGGGGAGCAGTACTTC
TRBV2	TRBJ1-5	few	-	CASSGQRSNQPQHF	TGTGCCAGCAGTGGACAGCGTAGCAATCAGCCCCAGCATTTT
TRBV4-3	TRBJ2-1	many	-	CASSLSGTVHNEQFF	TGCGCCAGCAGCCTATCCGGGACGGTACACAATGAGCAGTTCTTC
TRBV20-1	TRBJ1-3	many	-	CSATPSGGSGNTIYF	TGCAGTGCGACTCCCTCAGGAGGCTCTGGAAACACCATATATTTT
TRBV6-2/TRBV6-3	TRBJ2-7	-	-	CASSYNTIRDEQYF	TGTGCCAGCAGTTACAACACAATTCGGGACGAGCAGTACTTC
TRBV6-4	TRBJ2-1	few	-	CASSEYGDSKKFF	TGTGCCAGCAGTGAATACGGGGATAGTAAGAAGTTCTTC